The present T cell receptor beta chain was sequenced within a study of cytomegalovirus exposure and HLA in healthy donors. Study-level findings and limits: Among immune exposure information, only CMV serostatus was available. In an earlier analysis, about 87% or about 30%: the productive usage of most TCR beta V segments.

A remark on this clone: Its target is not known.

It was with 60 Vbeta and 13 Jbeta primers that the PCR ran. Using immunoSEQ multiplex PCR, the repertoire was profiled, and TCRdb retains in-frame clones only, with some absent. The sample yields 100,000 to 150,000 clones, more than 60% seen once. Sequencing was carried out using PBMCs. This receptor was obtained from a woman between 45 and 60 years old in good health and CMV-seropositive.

CDR3 nucleotides: TGTGCCAGTAGCGAGGACAGAACTAATTCACCCCTCCACTTT. Protein sequence: CASSEDRTNSPLHF. V is TRBV19 and J is TRBJ1-6; D is possibly TRBD1 (6 bases). CDR3 size: 14 residues. Germline-derived CDR1 and CDR2 are LNHDA and SQIVND (reference sequence). Trimming left V 6 bases short and J 6 bases short, with 12 bases between.